This T cell receptor beta chain was sequenced for a study of blood T cell repertoires in COVID-19 (dated by TCRdb to 2018 to 2020). Background for the entire study: Samples covering the acute and convalescent phases of COVID-19 were provided by collaborators in the United States, Italy and Spain. The prospective study material was composed of cDNA or gDNA derived from T cells, B-cell-depleted T cells, or PBMCs. Subjects who had been exposed to COVID-19, were actively infected with it, or had recovered from it provided the deeply sampled blood TCRbeta repertoires that made up the dataset. The repertoires were released in a freely available public database meant as a resource for research on the immune response to SARS-CoV-2. The samples were drawn from two sources: the first 160 participants of the ongoing ImmuneRACE study, and fewer than 1,500 subjects contributed by 6 global collaborators. The sample metadata nearly always contained a de-identified subject ID, COVID-19 status, age in years and sex. HLA class I and class II types, where available, came from metadata supplied by the sample provider rather than from assay-based typing. The research as a whole found: The amount of clinical and demographic metadata varied by source and participant and was provided uncurated.

In the prospective study, participants were about 18 to 100 years old, resided in about two dozen geographic areas of the United States, and were enrolled through a virtual design. In the prospective study, participants were assigned to cohorts based on the clinical history participants reported in a screening survey and a study questionnaire. ImmuneRACE Cohort 3 recovered participants were defined by two consecutive negative NP/OP PCR tests, healthcare professional clearance, or symptom resolution. In the prospective study, whole blood, serum and a nasopharyngeal or oropharyngeal swab were collected from each participant by mobile phlebotomists. Additional blood draws and questionnaires over an approximately 2-month period could optionally be provided by prospective study participants. Prospective study blood samples were shipped either frozen or at room temperature before DNA extraction. The immunoSEQ Assay, a bias-controlled multiplex PCR, was used to amplify TCRbeta CDR3 regions from genomic DNA. Concerning the study's data processing: Nucleated cell counts per sample were estimated from amplification of reference gene primers within the assay. To quantify the absolute abundance of each unique TCRbeta CDR3 rearrangement, sequence reads were collapsed and filtered. For each sample, productive Simpson clonality was calculated by taking the square root of Simpson's diversity index across productive rearrangements. Entries here come from immuneACCESS through TCRdb and include only in-frame sequences with V and J called. Some clones fail to appear in such tables; in the studies checked, an unresolved V gene covers under half of the shortfall, and the cause of the remainder is unknown. Clone size and the V and J calls come from that table; the DNA yielded D and trimming. This sample gives hundreds of thousands of clones in total; 89% of them show up just once. The ten biggest clones cover roughly 5.2% of the sample.

As regards this clone: The target of this receptor is not known. No base qualities exist here, and no much larger clone lies one base off it.

V is pared back by 1 base and J by 4 bases, with 8 bases lying between the germline termini. From the cysteine up to the phenylalanine, the CDR3 has a length of 13 residues. The sequence is cut down to CDR3 DNA, 39 bases in frame from base 1. Per the germline V gene, SGDLS is the CDR1 and YYNGEE is the CDR2. The sequence was collected from a man aged 55-75 years who had recovered from COVID-19. Sequences were obtained from PBMCs or T cells enriched from blood (not recorded which). The receptor chain draws on TRBV9 and TRBJ2-5, and the D gene may be TRBD1, 6 bases matching. The nucleotides are TGTGCCAGCAGCGTACAGGGGCGAGAGACCCAGTACTTC. Translated, this gives CASSVQGRETQYF.